The clone carrying this T cell receptor (beta chain) was seen a few times. The antigen remains undetermined. This entry belongs to a study of T-cell memory formation after mild COVID-19. General observations from the study: Most CD4+ clones that shrank were in CM and EM, while CD8+ ones turned up in EMRA. Specificity for SARS-CoV-2 was not confirmed among the second-wave clones peaking on day 37. Pre-infection memory held some responding clones, suggesting pre-existing cross-reactive T cells responded.

V was clipped by 3 bases and J by 6 bases; unmatched bases: 11. The length of the CDR3 is 16 residues. Germline CDR1 is LNHNV and CDR2 is YYDKDF (reference sequence). TCRdb passed the 5' RACE reads through MiXCR, listing each CDR3 protein once. The sample includes a few hundred thousand distinct CDR3 sequences, over 15% of them seen just once. This TCR was recovered from a man aged 18 to 29 who had mild COVID-19 (a few samples of this study predate the infection). Cell type and time point are not known. Sequencing was done on a sample of PBMCs or a T cell subset sorted from them (not recorded which). The chain is built from TRBV15 and TRBJ1-2; the match to TRBD1 covers 9 bases. As DNA, the CDR3 is TGTGCCACCAGCAGGCCTCCGGGACAGGGATCCCATGGCTACACCTTC. Translating it yields CATSRPPGQGSHGYTF.